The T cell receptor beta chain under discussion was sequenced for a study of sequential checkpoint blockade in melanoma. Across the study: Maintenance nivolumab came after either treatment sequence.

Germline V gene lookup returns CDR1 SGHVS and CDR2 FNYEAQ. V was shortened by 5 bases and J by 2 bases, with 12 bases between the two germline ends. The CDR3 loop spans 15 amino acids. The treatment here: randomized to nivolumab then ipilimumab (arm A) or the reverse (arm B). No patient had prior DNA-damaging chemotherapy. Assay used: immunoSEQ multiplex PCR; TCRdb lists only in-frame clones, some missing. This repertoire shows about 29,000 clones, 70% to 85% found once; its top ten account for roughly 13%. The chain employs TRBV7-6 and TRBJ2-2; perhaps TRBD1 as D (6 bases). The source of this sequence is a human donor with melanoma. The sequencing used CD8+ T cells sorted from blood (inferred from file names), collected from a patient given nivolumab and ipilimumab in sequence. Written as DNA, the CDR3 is TGTGCCAGCAGCCCAAGGACAGACAACACCGGGGAGCTGTTTTTT. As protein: CASSPRTDNTGELFF.